The 15 T cell receptor beta chains in this list originate from one sample, sequenced in a study of shared clonotypes between healthy human individuals. CD45RO-negative, CCR7-selected cells formed the naive CD8 fraction, which excluded terminally differentiated effector memory CD45RA+ cells. Sequencing used immunoSEQ multiplex PCR; TCRdb keeps in-frame clones, though not all of them. In the table there are about 2,200,000 clones, 85% to 95% of which are singletons. What was sequenced was naive CD8+ T cells from PBMCs. These receptors all come from a man aged 18 to 30 in good health. Some clones in this sample may be carry-over from other donors' samples.

V is TRBV23-1 and J is TRBJ1-4; D not resolved. TRBV23-1 is an ORF for which the function is uncertain. V was clipped by 2 bases and J by 1 base, with 17 bases between them. The CDR3 runs 18 residues. CDR3 protein: CASSQGRGACKTNEKLFF. CDR3 in DNA: TGCGCCAGCAGTCAAGGGCGGGGAGCGTGCAAAACTAATGAAAAACTGTTTTTT.

The V and J genes are TRBV7-8 and TRBJ2-5; 8 bases match TRBD2. Germline V gives CDR1 SGHVS, CDR2 FQNEAQ. The V gene end was trimmed by 2 bases and the J gene end by 4 bases; junction bases not matched to a gene: 3. This CDR3 is 14 amino acids long. The CDR3 sequence is CASSLMGLGETQYF. The CDR3 bases are TGTGCCAGCAGCTTAATGGGACTAGGAGAGACCCAGTACTTC.

The chain has TRBV19 and TRBJ2-1; D gene ambiguous. Germline V gene lookup returns CDR1 LNHDA and CDR2 SQIVND (reference sequence). Trimming pared 5 bases from V and 0 bases from J, leaving 11 bases between. CDR3 size: 15 residues. CDR3 loop: CASSLTWGSYNEQFF. DNA of the CDR3: TGTGCCAGTAGTCTCACCTGGGGCTCCTACAATGAGCAGTTCTTC.

The chain uses TRBV14 and TRBJ2-3; no clear D gene. This CDR3 comprises 13 residues. The germline gives CDR1 SGHDN, CDR2 FVKESK. Trimming left V 2 bases short and J 6 bases short, with 9 bases between. In DNA form, the CDR3 reads TGTGCCAGCAGCCAAAGGTTGTGGGATACGCAGTATTTT. This sequence encodes CASSQRLWDTQYF.

This chain links TRBV19 with TRBJ1-2, with 7 positions matching TRBD1. CDR1 LNHDA and CDR2 SQIVND come from the germline V gene (reference sequence). The CDR3 runs 14 residues. V gave up 7 bases and J gave up 4 bases; unmatched junction bases: 9. In nucleotides, the CDR3 is TGTGCCAGTAAGGGGGCAGGGGCGTTCTATGGCTACACCTTC. Protein: CASKGAGAFYGYTF.

The V call is TRBV11-2, the J call TRBJ1-1, with D unresolved. The CDR3 loop spans 13 amino acids. Looked up from germline, CDR1 is SGHAT and CDR2 is FQNNGV. V lost 6 bases and J 1 base, leaving 9 bases between the germline ends. This CDR3 reads CASRGKGNTEAFF. CDR3 in DNA: TGTGCCAGCAGAGGTAAGGGGAACACTGAAGCTTTCTTT.

This sequence joins TRBV2 and TRBJ2-1; D not certain. Germline V gene lookup returns CDR1 SNHLY and CDR2 FYNNEI. The CDR3 is 12 amino acids. Trimming removed 8 bases from V and 5 bases from J, with 10 bases in between. CDR3 in amino acids: CASGQEHNEQFF. Here the CDR3 DNA reads TGTGCCAGCGGTCAGGAGCACAATGAGCAGTTCTTC. Variable domain in full (rest from reference TRBV2 and TRBJ2-1): EPEVTQTPSHQVTQMGQEVILRCVPISNHLYFYWYRQILGQKVEFLVSFYNNEISEKSEIFDDQFSVERPDGSNFTLKIRSTKLEDSAMYFCASGQEHNEQFFGPGTRLTVL.

CDR3 sequence (DNA): TGTGCCAGCAGTTCAGGGGGTTGGAACACTGAAGCTTTCTTT. Encoded protein: CASSSGGWNTEAFF. The chain recombines TRBV27 with TRBJ1-1; TRBD1 matches at 7 bases. Germline V gene data show CDR1 as MNHEY and CDR2 as SMNVEV (reference sequence). This CDR3 comprises 14 residues. V dropped 4 bases and J dropped 1; count of bases not matched to a gene: 3.

The rearrangement links TRBV28 to TRBJ1-4; D not resolved. The V and J ends lost 5 bases and 8 bases respectively, with 15 bases between them. The V gene's germline CDR1 is MDHEN and CDR2 SYDVKM. There are 14 residues in the CDR3. CDR3 region: CASSQTGISEKLFF. The CDR3 DNA reads as TGTGCCAGCAGTCAGACGGGCATATCGGAAAAACTGTTTTTT.

The CDR3 region has the DNA TGTGCCAGCAGGCAGCGGGGACCCTACAATGAGCAGTTCTTC. It is translated as CASRQRGPYNEQFF. V and J are TRBV28 and TRBJ2-1; TRBD2 agrees at 7 bases. This CDR3 has 14 residues. Germline loops: CDR1 MDHEN, CDR2 SYDVKM. V lost 6 bases and J lost 2; bases outside the gene matches: 4.

On this clone: In the same sample, other DNA sequences code for this CDR3. DNA for the CDR3: TGTGCCAGCAGTTTATTAACTGGGAACACTGAAGCTTTCTTT. Residues: CASSLLTGNTEAFF. V is TRBV28 and J is TRBJ1-1, with D uncertain. CDR3 length equals 14 residues. The germline V gene encodes CDR1 MDHEN and CDR2 SYDVKM. V gave up 1 base and J gave up 1 base, with 7 bases separating them.

The CDR3 region is CATSRAQGNTGELFF. DNA of the CDR3: TGTGCCACCAGCAGAGCTCAGGGGAACACCGGGGAGCTGTTTTTT. The chain combines TRBV15 with TRBJ2-2; D is possibly TRBD1 (5 bases). Per the germline V gene, CDR1 is LNHNV and CDR2 is YYDKDF (reference sequence). There are 15 residues in the CDR3. V was pared by 1 base and J by 1 base, with 7 bases between.

Regarding this clone: Other DNA sequences within the sample encode an identical CDR3. The chain employs TRBV7-9 and TRBJ2-1, with 13 bases that match TRBD2. This CDR3 has 16 residues. The germline gives CDR1 SEHNR, CDR2 FQNEAQ (reference sequence). The V gene end was trimmed by 1 base and the J gene end by 6 bases; junction bases not matched to a gene: 3. This CDR3 is CASSLVTSGRVNEQFF. Here the CDR3 DNA reads TGTGCCAGCAGCTTAGTAACTAGCGGGAGGGTCAATGAGCAGTTCTTC.

V is TRBV5-1 and J is TRBJ2-3; 8 bases line up with TRBD1. The CDR3 is 15 residues long. Germline loops: CDR1 SGHRS, CDR2 YFSETQ. Trimming took 4 bases from V and 0 from J; bases not matched to a gene: 4. CDR3 in DNA: TGCGCCAGCAGCACGCAGGGGGCGAGCACAGATACGCAGTATTTT. Translation: CASSTQGASTDTQYF. Together with reference TRBV5-1 and TRBJ2-3, the CDR3 gives the full variable domain: KAGVTQTPRYLIKTRGQQVTLSCSPISGHRSVSWYQQTPGQGLQFLFEYFSETQRNKGNFPGRFSGRQFSNSRSEMNVSTLELGDSALYLCASSTQGASTDTQYFGPGTRLTVL.

V usage is TRBV19 and J usage is TRBJ2-7, with TRBD2 identical over 8 bases. The CDR3 totals 16 residues. Germline-derived CDR1 and CDR2 are LNHDA and SQIVND (reference sequence). After removal of 1 base from V and 2 bases from J, the junction contained 7 bases not matched to a gene. The CDR3 DNA reads TGTGCCAGTAGTATAGCACGTAGCGGGACTCCCTACGAGCAGTACTTC. Translating it yields CASSIARSGTPYEQYF.